This note documents a single T cell receptor (beta chain) sequence. This record belongs to a study of blood T cell repertoires in COVID-19. Sequenced by immunoSEQ multiplex PCR; TCRdb stores in-frame clones only, minus some. The sample has about 310,000 clones, approximately 90% seen once. The ends were cut back, 8 bases at V and 7 bases at J, with 12 bases in the middle. From germline, CDR1 is SGHTA and CDR2 FQGNSA. The CDR3 is 12 residues long. This chain links TRBV7-2 with TRBJ1-5, with D unclear. The sample taken for sequencing was PBMCs or T cells enriched from blood (not recorded which). This sequence was found in a middle-aged woman who had recovered from COVID-19. The CDR3 loop reads CASQSLGQPQHF. The CDR3 DNA reads as TGTGCCAGCCAGTCCCTCGGGCAGCCCCAGCATTTT.